This T cell receptor beta chain was profiled in a study of T cells in narcolepsy. Looking at the study overall: Healthy controls were enrolled alongside patients with narcolepsy type 1 or type 2.

The CDR3 covers 16 residues. CDR1 is SEHNR, CDR2 FQNEAQ, per germline (reference sequence). Profiling relied on immunoSEQ multiplex PCR, and the TCRdb table lists in-frame clones only, not all of them. This sample has 2,000 to 2,500 clones, with under 30% found just once. As concerns this clone: Its antigen remains unknown. Sequence at one end of the junction differs from germline and may be a read error.

Study-level findings and limits: Comparing one patient's CSF and blood CD4+ clonotypes highlighted HCRT- and TRIB2-specific autoreactive clonotypes. Healthy controls reportedly lacked the autoreactive clonotypes serially found in patients' blood.

Sequenced input: cultured CD4+ T cells from cerebrospinal fluid. The V and J genes are TRBV7-9 and TRBJ2-5, with D possibly called TRBD1 or TRBD2 (6 bases each). This TCR came from a human donor with narcolepsy. CDR3 nucleotides: TGCGCCAGCAGCCAACGCACCGGGGGCGGACAAGAGACCCAGTACTTC. It specifies CASSQRTGGGQETQYF.